These 5 T cell receptor beta chains were sequenced from one sample in a study of T cells after yellow fever vaccination. TCRdb reanalysed the 5' RACE reads using MiXCR and keeps one entry per CDR3 protein. The data show hundreds of thousands of distinct CDR3 sequences, approximately 18% seen once. Sample: PBMCs, taken before the yellow fever booster vaccination. Receptors originate from a man aged 18 to 35 who received the YFV17D yellow fever vaccine.

The rearrangement joins TRBV7-8 to TRBJ1-1, with a tentative D call TRBD1 (5 bases). The V gene lost 5 bases and the J gene lost 4 bases, with 8 bases spanning the gap. The V gene's germline CDR1 is SGHVS and CDR2 FQNEAQ. The CDR3 totals 12 residues. In DNA, the CDR3 is TGTGCCAGCAGCACCAGGGTCACTGAAGCTTTCTTT. Translated, it gives CASSTRVTEAFF.

V is TRBV6-2 or TRBV6-3 and J is TRBJ2-5; weak D call: TRBD2 (6 bases). In germline, CDR1 is MNHEY, CDR2 SVGEGT. V was trimmed by 8 bases and J by 5 bases, leaving 9 bases between them. This CDR3 region has 11 residues. The CDR3 nucleotides read TGTGCCAGCGAGGCGGGGGAGACCCAGTACTTC. As protein: CASEAGETQYF.

In this sample, this clonotype turned up many times. This chain connects TRBV5-4 to TRBJ2-3, with TRBD2 identical over 10 bases. V dropped 2 bases and J dropped 1; count of bases not matched to a gene: 4. This CDR3 comprises 16 residues. Germline V gene data show CDR1 as SGHNT and CDR2 as YYREEE (reference sequence). CDR3 sequence: CASSLGLAGGTDTQYF. The CDR3 nucleotides are TGTGCCAGCAGCTTAGGCCTAGCGGGGGGCACAGATACGCAGTATTTT.

The chain carries TRBV7-9 and TRBJ2-6; 9 nucleotides align to TRBD1. The CDR3 spans 18 residues. CDR1 is SEHNR and CDR2 is FQNEAQ in the germline V gene (reference sequence). Trimming cost V 5 bases and J 4 bases; bases outside gene matches: 12. CDR3 nucleotide sequence: TGTGCCAGCAGCCGTGCCGGGACAGGGACCTGGGGGGCCAACGTCCTGACTTTC. Its translation: CASSRAGTGTWGANVLTF.

This sequence joins TRBV6-6 and TRBJ1-2, with 7 bases fitting TRBD1. The CDR3 consists of 11 residues. Germline V gene data show CDR1 as MNHNY and CDR2 as SVGAGI (reference sequence). J gave up 8 bases and V 10 bases, and 7 bases lay outside the gene matches. CDR3 DNA: TGTGCCATTCGGACAGGAGACGGCTACACCTTC. Translated, it gives CAIRTGDGYTF.